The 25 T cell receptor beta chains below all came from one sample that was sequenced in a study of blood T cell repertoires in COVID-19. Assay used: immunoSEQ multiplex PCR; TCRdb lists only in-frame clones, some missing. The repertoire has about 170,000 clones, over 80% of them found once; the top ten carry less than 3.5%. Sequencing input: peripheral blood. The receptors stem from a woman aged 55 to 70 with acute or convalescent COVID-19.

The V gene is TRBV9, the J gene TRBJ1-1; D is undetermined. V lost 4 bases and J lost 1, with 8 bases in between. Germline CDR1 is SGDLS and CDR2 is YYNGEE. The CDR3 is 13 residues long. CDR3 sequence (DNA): TGTGCCAGCAGCATAACAGAGAACACTGAAGCTTTCTTT. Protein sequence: CASSITENTEAFF.

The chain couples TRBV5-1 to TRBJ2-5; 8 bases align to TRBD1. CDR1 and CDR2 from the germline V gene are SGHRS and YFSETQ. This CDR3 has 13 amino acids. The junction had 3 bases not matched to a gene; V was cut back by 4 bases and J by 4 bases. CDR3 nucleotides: TGCGCCAGCAGCCTCGACAGGGGAGAGACCCAGTACTTC. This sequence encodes CASSLDRGETQYF.

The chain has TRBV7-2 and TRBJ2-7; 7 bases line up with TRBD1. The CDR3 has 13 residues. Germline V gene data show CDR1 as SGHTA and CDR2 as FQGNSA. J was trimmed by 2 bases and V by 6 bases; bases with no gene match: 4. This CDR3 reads CASSRDSTYEQYF. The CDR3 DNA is TGTGCCAGCAGTCGGGACAGCACCTACGAGCAGTACTTC.

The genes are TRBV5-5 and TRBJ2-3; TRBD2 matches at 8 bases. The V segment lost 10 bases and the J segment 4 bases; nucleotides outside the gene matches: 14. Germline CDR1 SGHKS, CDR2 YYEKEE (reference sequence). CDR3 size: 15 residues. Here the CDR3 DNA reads TGTGCCGGAGGGGAGCGGGGGTGGAGGGCAGATACGCAGTATTTT. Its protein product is CAGGERGWRADTQYF. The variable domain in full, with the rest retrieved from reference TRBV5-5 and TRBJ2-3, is DAGVTQSPTHLIKTRGQQVTLRCSPISGHKSVSWYQQVLGQGPQFIFQYYEKEERGRGNFPDRFSARQFPNYSSELNVNALLLGDSALYLCAGGERGWRADTQYFGPGTRLTVL.

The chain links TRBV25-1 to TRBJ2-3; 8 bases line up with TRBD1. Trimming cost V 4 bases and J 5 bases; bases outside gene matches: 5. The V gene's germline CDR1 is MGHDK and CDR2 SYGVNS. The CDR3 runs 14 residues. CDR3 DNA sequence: TGTGCCAGCAGTGCGGCAGGGGGCAAAGATACGCAGTATTTT. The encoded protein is CASSAAGGKDTQYF.

The CDR3 here is CASSLVVRRGETQYF. DNA for the CDR3: TGTGCCAGCAGCTTAGTGGTGCGACGGGGAGAGACCCAGTACTTC. This chain joins TRBV7-2 and TRBJ2-5, with a weak D call TRBD2 (5 bases). Trimming shortened V by 1 base and J by 4 bases, and 13 bases separated the two germline ends. Germline CDR1 reads SGHTA; CDR2 reads FQGNSA. The CDR3 extends over 15 amino acids.

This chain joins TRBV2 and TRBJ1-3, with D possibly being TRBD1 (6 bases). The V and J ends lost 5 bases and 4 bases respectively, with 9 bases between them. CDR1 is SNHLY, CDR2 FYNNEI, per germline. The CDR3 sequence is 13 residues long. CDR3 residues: CASSLTGGNTIYF. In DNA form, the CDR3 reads TGTGCCAGCAGTCTAACAGGGGGAAACACCATATATTTT.

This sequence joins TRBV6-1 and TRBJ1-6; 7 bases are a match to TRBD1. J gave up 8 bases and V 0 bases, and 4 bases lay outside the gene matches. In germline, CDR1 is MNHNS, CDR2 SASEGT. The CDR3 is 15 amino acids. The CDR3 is CASSEANRGDSPLHF. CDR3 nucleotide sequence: TGTGCCAGCAGTGAAGCGAACAGGGGTGATTCACCCCTCCACTTT.

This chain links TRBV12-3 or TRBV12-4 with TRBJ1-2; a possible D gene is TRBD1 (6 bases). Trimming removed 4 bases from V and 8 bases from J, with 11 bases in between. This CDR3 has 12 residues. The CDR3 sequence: CASSSTGPGYTF. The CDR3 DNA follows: TGTGCCAGCAGTTCTACAGGGCCAGGCTACACCTTC.

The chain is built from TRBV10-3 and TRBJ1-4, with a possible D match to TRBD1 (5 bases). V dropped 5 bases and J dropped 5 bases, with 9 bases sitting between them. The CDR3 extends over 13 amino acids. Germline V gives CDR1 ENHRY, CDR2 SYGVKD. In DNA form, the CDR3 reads TGTGCCATCAGTCCCGGGGGGAATGAAAAACTGTTTTTT. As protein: CAISPGGNEKLFF.

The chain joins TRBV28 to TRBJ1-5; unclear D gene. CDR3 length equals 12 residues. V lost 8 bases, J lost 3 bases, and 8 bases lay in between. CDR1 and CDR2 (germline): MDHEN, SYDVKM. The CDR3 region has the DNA TGTGCCAGCTCAGAGGCCAATCAGCCCCAGCATTTT. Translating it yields CASSEANQPQHF.

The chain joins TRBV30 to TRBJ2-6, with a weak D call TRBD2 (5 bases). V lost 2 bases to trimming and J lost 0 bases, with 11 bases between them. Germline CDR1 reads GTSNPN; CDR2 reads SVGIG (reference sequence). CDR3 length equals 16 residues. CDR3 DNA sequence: TGTGCCTGGAGTATGAGGGCAGGCTCTGGGGCCAACGTCCTGACTTTC. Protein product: CAWSMRAGSGANVLTF. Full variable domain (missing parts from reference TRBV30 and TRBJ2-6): SQTIHQWPATLVQPVGSPLSLECTVEGTSNPNLYWYRQAAGRGLQLLFYSVGIGQISSEVPQNLSASRPQDRQFILSSKKLLLSDSGFYLCAWSMRAGSGANVLTFGAGSRLTVL.

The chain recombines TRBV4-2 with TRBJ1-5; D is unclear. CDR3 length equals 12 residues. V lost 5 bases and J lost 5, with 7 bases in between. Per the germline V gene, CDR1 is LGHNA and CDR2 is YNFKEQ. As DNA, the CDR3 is TGTGCCAGCAGCGAGGAGGATCAGCCCCAGCATTTT. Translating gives CASSEEDQPQHF.

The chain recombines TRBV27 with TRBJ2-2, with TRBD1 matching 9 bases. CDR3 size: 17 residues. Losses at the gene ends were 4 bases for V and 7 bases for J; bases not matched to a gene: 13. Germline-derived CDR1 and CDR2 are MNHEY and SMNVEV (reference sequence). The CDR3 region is CASSSTKGQGAHGELFF. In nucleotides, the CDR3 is TGTGCCAGCAGTTCCACTAAGGGACAGGGAGCTCACGGGGAGCTGTTTTTT.

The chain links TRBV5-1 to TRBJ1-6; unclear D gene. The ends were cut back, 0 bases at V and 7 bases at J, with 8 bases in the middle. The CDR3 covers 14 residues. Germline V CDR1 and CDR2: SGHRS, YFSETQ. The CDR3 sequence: CASSLDSGNSPLHF. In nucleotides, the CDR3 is TGCGCCAGCAGCTTGGACAGCGGGAATTCACCCCTCCACTTT.

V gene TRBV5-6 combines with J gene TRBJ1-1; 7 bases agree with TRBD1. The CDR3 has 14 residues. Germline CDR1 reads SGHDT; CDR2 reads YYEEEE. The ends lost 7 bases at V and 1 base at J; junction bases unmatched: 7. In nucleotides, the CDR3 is TGTGCCAGCGCCCAACAGGGGTCGAACACTGAAGCTTTCTTT. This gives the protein CASAQQGSNTEAFF.

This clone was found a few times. The CDR3 region is CASSQGDRGPTDTQYF. CDR3 in DNA: TGCGCCAGCAGCCAGGGGGACAGGGGGCCCACAGATACGCAGTATTTT. The genes are TRBV4-3 and TRBJ2-3; TRBD1 aligns across 12 bases. V dropped 3 bases and J dropped 2; count of bases not matched to a gene: 3. The CDR3 extends over 16 amino acids. The germline gives CDR1 LGHNA, CDR2 YSLEER.

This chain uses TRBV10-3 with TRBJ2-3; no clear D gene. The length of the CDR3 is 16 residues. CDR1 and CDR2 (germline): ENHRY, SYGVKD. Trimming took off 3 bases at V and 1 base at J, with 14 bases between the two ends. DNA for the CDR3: TGTGCCATCAGTGAAGGCCTATATCGGGGCACAGATACGCAGTATTTT. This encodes CAISEGLYRGTDTQYF.

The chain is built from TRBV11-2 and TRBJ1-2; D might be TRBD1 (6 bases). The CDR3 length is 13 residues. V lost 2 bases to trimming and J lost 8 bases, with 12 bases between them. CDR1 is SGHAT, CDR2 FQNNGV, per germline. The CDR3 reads CASSLQGRGGYTF. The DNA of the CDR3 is TGTGCCAGCAGCTTACAGGGGCGTGGAGGCTACACCTTC. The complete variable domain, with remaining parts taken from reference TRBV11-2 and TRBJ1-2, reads EAGVAQSPRYKIIEKRQSVAFWCNPISGHATLYWYQQILGQGPKLLIQFQNNGVVDDSQLPKDRFSAERLKGVDSTLKIQPAKLEDSAVYLCASSLQGRGGYTFGSGTRLTVV.

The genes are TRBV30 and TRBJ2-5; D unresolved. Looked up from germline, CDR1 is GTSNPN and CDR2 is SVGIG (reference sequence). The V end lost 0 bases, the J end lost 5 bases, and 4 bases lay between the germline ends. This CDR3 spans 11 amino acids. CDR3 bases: TGTGCCTGGAGTGTACAGGAGACCCAGTACTTC. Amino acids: CAWSVQETQYF.

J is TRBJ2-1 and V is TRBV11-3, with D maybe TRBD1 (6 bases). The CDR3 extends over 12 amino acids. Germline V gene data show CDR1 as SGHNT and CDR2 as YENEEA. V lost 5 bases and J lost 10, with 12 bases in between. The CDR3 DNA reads TGTGCCAGCAGCCTCCAGGGGAGCGAGCAGTTCTTC. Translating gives CASSLQGSEQFF.

CDR3 nucleotide sequence: TGTGCCAGCAGCCAAAGGGGAAGCCACCAAACCTACGAGCAGTACTTC. It is translated as CASSQRGSHQTYEQYF. The genes are TRBV27 and TRBJ2-7; possibly TRBD1 for D (5 bases). This CDR3 spans 16 amino acids. Per the germline V gene, CDR1 is MNHEY and CDR2 is SMNVEV (reference sequence). Trimming shortened V by 6 bases and J by 2 bases, and 20 bases separated the two germline ends.

The CDR3 sequence: CASSLDRTEAFF. The CDR3 DNA reads as TGCGCCAGCAGCCTGGACAGAACTGAAGCTTTCTTT. The J gene is TRBJ1-1, the V gene TRBV5-1, with D possibly being TRBD1 (6 bases). The CDR3 contains 12 residues. The ends were cut back, 4 bases at V and 5 bases at J, with 9 bases in the middle. From germline, CDR1 is SGHRS and CDR2 YFSETQ.

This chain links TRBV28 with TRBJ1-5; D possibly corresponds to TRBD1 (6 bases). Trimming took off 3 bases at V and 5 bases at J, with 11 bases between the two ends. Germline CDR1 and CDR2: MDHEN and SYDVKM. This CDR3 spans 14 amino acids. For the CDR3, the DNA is TGTGCCAGCAGTTTTAGGGCAGGGGATCAGCCCCAGCATTTT. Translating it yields CASSFRAGDQPQHF.

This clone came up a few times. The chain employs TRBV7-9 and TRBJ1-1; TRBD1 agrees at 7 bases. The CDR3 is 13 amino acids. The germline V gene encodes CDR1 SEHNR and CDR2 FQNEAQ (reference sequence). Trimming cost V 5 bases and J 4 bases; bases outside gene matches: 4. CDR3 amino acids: CASSPPGGTEAFF. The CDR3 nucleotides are TGTGCCAGCAGCCCGCCAGGGGGCACTGAAGCTTTCTTT. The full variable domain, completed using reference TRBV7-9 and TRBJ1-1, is DTGVSQNPRHKITKRGQNVTFRCDPISEHNRLYWYRQTLGQGPEFLTYFQNEAQLEKSRLLSDRFSAERPKGSFSTLEIQRTEQGDSAMYLCASSPPGGTEAFFGQGTRLTVV.